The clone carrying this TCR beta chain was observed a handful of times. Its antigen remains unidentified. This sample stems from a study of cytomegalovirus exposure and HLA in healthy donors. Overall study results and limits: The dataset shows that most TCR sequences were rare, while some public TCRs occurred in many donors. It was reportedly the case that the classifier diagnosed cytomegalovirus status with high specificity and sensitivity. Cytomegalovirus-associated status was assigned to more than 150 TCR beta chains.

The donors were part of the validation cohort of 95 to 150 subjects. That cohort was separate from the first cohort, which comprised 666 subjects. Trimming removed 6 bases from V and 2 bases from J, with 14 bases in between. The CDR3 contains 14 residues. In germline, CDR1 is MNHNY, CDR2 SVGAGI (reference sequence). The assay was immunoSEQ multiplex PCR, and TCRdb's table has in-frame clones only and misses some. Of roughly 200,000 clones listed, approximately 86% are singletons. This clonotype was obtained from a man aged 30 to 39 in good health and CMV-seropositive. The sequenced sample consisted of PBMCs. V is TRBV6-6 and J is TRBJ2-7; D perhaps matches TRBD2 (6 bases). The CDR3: CASSLSGAAYEQYF. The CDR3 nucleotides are TGTGCCAGCAGCCTTAGCGGTGCCGCCTACGAGCAGTACTTC.